The source of this T cell receptor beta chain is a study of CD8+ T cells in alopecia areata. Study-level information: In an open-label trial, patients got 5 to 10 mg tofacitinib twice daily. The study gave tofacitinib for 6 to 18 months, then 6 months off drug.

The CDR3 is 14 residues long. Per the germline V gene, CDR1 is GTSNPN and CDR2 is SVGIG (reference sequence). The J segment lost 3 bases and the V segment lost 0 bases, leaving 4 bases of the junction unmatched. Notes on the study in general: Links between baseline CD8+ expansion and response need larger treated cohorts.

Investigators isolated RNA and reverse transcribed it into cDNA to act as the sequencing template. The method was immunoSEQ multiplex PCR; TCRdb's version includes in-frame clones alone and lacks a portion of them. The sample consists of approximately 140,000 clones, 82% of them appearing once. This clone has a single count. Its antigen is as yet unknown. Treatment described: oral pan-JAK inhibitor, 5-10 mg twice daily. The chain employs TRBV30 and TRBJ2-7; TRBD2 matches 8 bases. The sample consisted of CD8+ T cells sorted from blood, taken at week 4, from a patient treated with tofacitinib. The source of this sequence is a human donor with alopecia areata. The CDR3 DNA reads TGTGCCTGGAGTGTAAAGCGGGGGTTCTACGAGCAGTACTTC. As protein: CAWSVKRGFYEQYF. Full variable domain (rest looked up from reference TRBV30 and TRBJ2-7): SQTIHQWPATLVQPVGSPLSLECTVEGTSNPNLYWYRQAAGRGLQLLFYSVGIGQISSEVPQNLSASRPQDRQFILSSKKLLLSDSGFYLCAWSVKRGFYEQYFGPGTRLTVT.